This T cell receptor (beta chain) was recorded in a study of CD8 T cells in Susac syndrome. Study results and caveats: The TCR sequencing and HLA analysis in the study involved a relatively small number of individuals, as the study acknowledged.

Isolation of CD8+ and CD4+ T cells was performed negatively, whereas enrichment of TEMRA cells was done by FACS. With random hexamers, reverse transcription was performed on roughly 0.45 to 1 ug of RNA. TCRdb reprocessed the immunoSEQ multiplex PCR reads with MiXCR, giving one entry per CDR3 protein. The top ten hold roughly 0.27% of the sample, which has about 140,000 distinct CDR3 sequences, 94% seen once. Germline CDR1 and CDR2: DFQATT and SNEGSKA (reference sequence). V gave up 1 base and J gave up 1 base, with 25 bases separating them. The CDR3 spans 19 residues. Concerning this clonotype: Its cognate antigen is unknown.

V usage is TRBV20-1 and J usage is TRBJ1-1; D perhaps matches TRBD1 (6 bases). The sequenced sample was CD8+ T cells from PBMCs. The clonotype comes from a human donor in good health. In DNA form, the CDR3 reads TGCAGTGCTAGAGGGATAATAGGGGGTACGGGGCTTGCGAACACTGAAGCTTTCTTT. Protein product: CSARGIIGGTGLANTEAFF.